The sequence of this T cell receptor (beta chain) was determined in a study of blood T cell repertoires in COVID-19. Sequenced by immunoSEQ multiplex PCR; TCRdb stores in-frame clones only, minus some. The data show about 54,000 clones, approximately 87% seen once. Germline V gene sequence: CDR1 LNHNV, CDR2 YYDKDF (reference sequence). V was shortened by 3 bases and J by 11 bases, with 10 bases between the two germline ends. The CDR3 extends over 11 amino acids. The receptor comes from a human donor in a cohort sampled during active COVID-19. Sequenced sample: peripheral blood. The chain has TRBV15 and TRBJ1-1; no definite D call. As DNA, the CDR3 is TGTGCCACCAGCAGCCCTCGGGAGGCTTTCTTT. It codes for CATSSPREAFF.